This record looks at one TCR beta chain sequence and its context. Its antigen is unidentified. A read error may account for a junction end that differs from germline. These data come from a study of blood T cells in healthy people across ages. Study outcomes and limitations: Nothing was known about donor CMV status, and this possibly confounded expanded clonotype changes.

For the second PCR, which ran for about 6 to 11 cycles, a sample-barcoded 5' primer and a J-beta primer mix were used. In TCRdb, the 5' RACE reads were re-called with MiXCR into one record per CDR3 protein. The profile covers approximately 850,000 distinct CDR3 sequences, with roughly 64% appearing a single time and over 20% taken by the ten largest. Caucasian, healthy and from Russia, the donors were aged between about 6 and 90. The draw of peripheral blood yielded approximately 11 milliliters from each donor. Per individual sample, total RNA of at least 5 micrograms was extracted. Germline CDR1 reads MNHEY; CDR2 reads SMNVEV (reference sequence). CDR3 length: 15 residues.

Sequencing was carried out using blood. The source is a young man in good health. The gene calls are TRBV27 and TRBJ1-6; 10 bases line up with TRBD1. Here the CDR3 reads CTSSLSGTGASPLHF. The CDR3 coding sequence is TGTACCAGCAGTTTATCCGGGACAGGGGCTTCACCCCTCCACTTT.